Each of the 20 T cell receptor beta chains below was sequenced from the same sample in a study of T cells in Graves' hyperthyroidism and ophthalmopathy. Regions amplified from RNA transcripts were the TCR beta CDR3 regions. During a first-round RT-PCR of the TCR CDR3, the HTBI primer set was used. TCRdb redid the calling of the multiplex PCR reads with MiXCR, one entry per CDR3 protein. The data hold approximately 630,000 distinct CDR3 sequences, with roughly 15% observed a single time. The source material was blood. All receptors derive from a woman aged 30 to 39 with Graves' hyperthyroidism.

Many counts were recorded for this clonotype. The chain combines TRBV7-3 with TRBJ2-7; D possibly corresponds to TRBD2 (5 bases). V lost 1 base and J lost 5, with 15 bases in between. Germline loops: CDR1 SGHTA, CDR2 FQGTGA. This CDR3 region has 15 residues. CDR3 nucleotide sequence: TGTGCCAGCAGCTTAAAAGGGAGATCCGTCGACGAGCAGTACTTC. This codes for CASSLKGRSVDEQYF.

This clonotype was counted at least ten times. The chain uses TRBV6-2 or TRBV6-3 and TRBJ1-2; D possibly corresponds to TRBD1 (6 bases). Trimming removed 6 bases from V and 8 bases from J, with 13 bases in between. The CDR3 has 12 residues. CDR1 MNHEY and CDR2 SVGEGT come from the germline V gene. This chain's CDR3 is CASRLQGYGYTF. The CDR3 region has the DNA TGTGCCAGCAGACTACAGGGATACGGCTACACCTTC.

As for this clonotype: Germline and junction disagree at one end, which may indicate a read error. The chain employs TRBV19 and TRBJ2-2; D is perhaps TRBD2 (6 bases). Germline values: CDR1 LNHDA, CDR2 SQIVND (reference sequence). CDR3 length: 15 amino acids. CDR3 region: CASSIWLALSGGLFF. The CDR3 coding sequence is TGTGCCAGTAGTATATGGCTAGCGCTATCCGGGGGGCTGTTTTTT.

V is TRBV12-3 or TRBV12-4 and J is TRBJ2-1, with 9 bases that match TRBD1. Germline trimming cut 5 bases from V and 9 bases from J; bases unmatched to any gene: 8. The CDR3 consists of 14 residues. The CDR3 sequence: CASSPGTGKGEQFF. The CDR3 DNA reads as TGTGCCAGCAGTCCCGGGACAGGGAAGGGTGAGCAGTTCTTC.

This clonotype was detected a few times. V gene TRBV18 combines with J gene TRBJ2-1; no clear D gene. The CDR3 has 13 residues. Trimming removed 3 bases at V and 9 bases at J, with 12 bases between. Germline-derived CDR1 and CDR2 are KGHSH and LQKENI. CDR3 sequence reads: CASSPGRSSEQFF. CDR3 in DNA: TGTGCCAGCTCACCTGGAAGATCCAGTGAGCAGTTCTTC.

This clonotype showed up many times. The chain couples TRBV5-1 to TRBJ2-7, with 8 bases fitting TRBD2. There are 15 residues in the CDR3. Germline V lookup: CDR1 SGHRS, CDR2 YFSETQ. V was clipped by 7 bases and J by 3 bases; unmatched bases: 12. The CDR3 sequence: CASAPQAGDFYEQYF. CDR3 nucleotide sequence: TGCGCCAGCGCGCCGCAAGCGGGAGATTTCTACGAGCAGTACTTC.

This sequence joins TRBV15 and TRBJ1-2; D is perhaps TRBD1 (5 bases). The CDR3 loop spans 14 amino acids. The germline gives CDR1 LNHNV, CDR2 YYDKDF (reference sequence). The ends were cut back, 2 bases at V and 2 bases at J, with 9 bases in the middle. CDR3 sequence reads: CATSRSRVNYGYTF. The CDR3 DNA is TGTGCCACCAGCAGATCCAGGGTCAACTATGGCTACACCTTC. The whole variable domain, filled in from reference TRBV15 and TRBJ1-2, reads DAMVIQNPRYQVTQFGKPVTLSCSQTLNHNVMYWYQQKSSQAPKLLFHYYDKDFNNEADTPDNFQSRRPNTSFCFLDIRSPGLGDTAMYLCATSRSRVNYGYTFGSGTRLTVV.

This clonotype was detected only a few times. The chain employs TRBV12-3 or TRBV12-4 and TRBJ2-1, with D tentatively TRBD1 (6 bases). This CDR3 is built from 13 residues. The V end lost 5 bases, the J end lost 9 bases, and 14 bases lay between the germline ends. The CDR3 protein is CASSVGFRGEQFF. As DNA, the CDR3 is TGTGCCAGCAGTGTTGGATTCAGGGGTGAGCAGTTCTTC.

This clonotype was counted at least ten times. The V gene is TRBV2, the J gene TRBJ2-5; 8 bases match TRBD1. This CDR3 is built from 14 residues. Germline trimming cut 5 bases from V and 5 bases from J; bases unmatched to any gene: 7. Germline V gene data show CDR1 as SNHLY and CDR2 as FYNNEI. CDR3 bases: TGTGCCAGCAGTAGACAGGGGACGGAGGAGACCCAGTACTTC. Protein product: CASSRQGTEETQYF.

In this sample, this clonotype turned up a few times. This chain connects TRBV9 to TRBJ2-7; tentatively, D is TRBD2 (6 bases). The CDR3 consists of 14 residues. The germline gives CDR1 SGDLS, CDR2 YYNGEE. V dropped 2 bases and J dropped 5 bases, with 14 bases sitting between them. The CDR3 nucleotides read TGTGCCAGCAGCGTGGAGGGGTTGGGGGACGAGCAGTACTTC. It specifies CASSVEGLGDEQYF.

The chain employs TRBV2 and TRBJ1-4; no firm D call. This CDR3 contains 11 residues. The V end was cut by 3 bases, the J end by 11 bases, with 7 bases between. CDR1 is SNHLY, CDR2 FYNNEI, per germline. CDR3 protein: CASSESEKLFF. The CDR3 nucleotides are TGTGCCAGCAGTGAGAGTGAGAAACTGTTTTTT.

In its sample, this clonotype was seen a few times. V gene TRBV5-1 combines with J gene TRBJ2-1; D could derive from TRBD1 or TRBD2 (5 bases each). The V and J ends lost 6 bases and 10 bases respectively, with 14 bases between them. This CDR3 contains 12 residues. Germline V CDR1 and CDR2: SGHRS, YFSETQ. The CDR3 is CASTENRDEQFF. DNA of the CDR3: TGCGCCAGCACCGAGAACCGGGACGAGCAGTTCTTC.

Notes on this clonotype: Relative to the germline gene, one junction end is altered; a read error may explain this. The chain is built from TRBV12-3 or TRBV12-4 and TRBJ1-2; D remains ambiguous. This CDR3 spans 14 amino acids. CDR3 bases: TGTGCCAGCAGTTTTCCGGCGGCAAACTATGACTACACCTTC. Translated, it gives CASSFPAANYDYTF.

This clonotype appeared a few times. This chain connects TRBV30 to TRBJ2-7; D remains ambiguous. This CDR3 has 14 amino acids. CDR1 and CDR2 from the germline V gene are GTSNPN and SVGIG (reference sequence). V was pared by 3 bases and J by 2 bases, with 14 bases between. The CDR3 here is CAWRPRRLTYEQYF. CDR3 DNA sequence: TGTGCCTGGAGGCCGAGGAGACTCACCTACGAGCAGTACTTC.

Ten or more counts support this clonotype. This chain's CDR3 is CASSSPGVGGRYTF. The CDR3 DNA is TGTGCCAGCAGTTCGCCGGGGGTGGGGGGTCGGTACACCTTC. The J gene is TRBJ1-2, the V gene TRBV28; tentatively, D is TRBD1 (5 bases). The CDR3 totals 14 residues. V lost 4 bases and J lost 11, with 20 bases in between. Germline CDR1 MDHEN, CDR2 SYDVKM.

The V call is TRBV4-2, the J call TRBJ1-2; 7 nucleotides line up with TRBD1. Germline V gene data show CDR1 as LGHNA and CDR2 as YNFKEQ. This CDR3 comprises 14 residues. V trimming: 3 bases; J trimming: 8 bases; junction bases outside the gene matches: 9. The CDR3 reads CASSQEGALKGYTF. The CDR3 coding sequence is TGTGCCAGCAGCCAGGAGGGGGCCCTAAAGGGCTACACCTTC.

In this sample, this clonotype turned up many times. CDR3 coding DNA: TGTGCCTGGAGTCCCGGGTTCCGCTACAATGAGCAGTTCTTC. It codes for CAWSPGFRYNEQFF. The V gene is TRBV30, the J gene TRBJ2-1; D gene ambiguous. Trimming removed 2 bases at V and 3 bases at J, with 11 bases between. The CDR3 loop spans 14 amino acids. Looked up from germline, CDR1 is GTSNPN and CDR2 is SVGIG (reference sequence).

This chain joins TRBV19 and TRBJ1-3; tentatively, D is TRBD1 (5 bases). CDR3 length equals 15 residues. With 3 bases removed from V and 1 base from J, the gap between germline ends came to 10 bases. Germline CDR1 LNHDA, CDR2 SQIVND (reference sequence). CDR3 sequence reads: CASSMGPISGNTIYF. The CDR3 nucleotides read TGTGCCAGTAGTATGGGACCGATTTCTGGAAACACCATATATTTT.

This clonotype came up once. With a much larger clone just one base away, this may be a read error. V is TRBV6-1 and J is TRBJ1-1; D ambiguous. From germline, CDR1 is MNHNS and CDR2 SASEGT. This CDR3 region has 13 residues. CDR3 sequence (DNA): TGTACCAGCAGTGTAGAGGGTTACACTGAAGCTTTCTTT. This codes for CTSSVEGYTEAFF.

This clonotype turned up a few times. V is TRBV4-2 and J is TRBJ1-1, with unresolved D. With 1 base removed from V and 8 bases from J, the gap between germline ends came to 8 bases. CDR1 and CDR2 from the germline V gene are LGHNA and YNFKEQ. The CDR3 totals 12 residues. In DNA form, the CDR3 reads TGTGCCAGCAGCCAAGTTTGGGAGGAAGCTTTCTTT. Its translation is CASSQVWEEAFF.